Below are 5 T cell receptor beta chains sequenced from a single sample in a study of T cell responses to AZD1222 COVID-19 vaccine. Produced via immunoSEQ multiplex PCR; TCRdb's table is partial and in-frame only. The data show approximately 120,000 clones, approximately 90% seen once. Sequences were derived from peripheral blood, sampled 28 days after the second AZD1222 dose. The receptors were sampled from an adult who received the AZD1222 COVID-19 vaccine.

This clone showed up just once. The same CDR3 can be traced to other DNA sequences in this sample. CDR3: CASSLYGYTF. The CDR3 nucleotides read TGTGCCAGCAGCCTATATGGCTACACCTTC. The rearrangement uses TRBV5-8 and TRBJ1-2; D call uncertain. V lost 4 bases and J lost 5, with 3 bases in between. Germline V gives CDR1 SGHTS, CDR2 YDEGEE. The CDR3 totals 10 residues.

The J gene is TRBJ1-2, the V gene TRBV30; no reliable D call. Germline assignment: CDR1 GTSNPN and CDR2 SVGIG (reference sequence). The CDR3 sequence is 14 residues long. V was pared by 0 bases and J by 4 bases, with 12 bases between. The chain's CDR3 is CAWSVSSRSYGYTF. The CDR3 region has the DNA TGTGCCTGGAGTGTAAGCAGTAGGAGCTATGGCTACACCTTC. The whole variable domain, remainder taken from reference TRBV30 and TRBJ1-2, is SQTIHQWPATLVQPVGSPLSLECTVEGTSNPNLYWYRQAAGRGLQLLFYSVGIGQISSEVPQNLSASRPQDRQFILSSKKLLLSDSGFYLCAWSVSSRSYGYTFGSGTRLTVV.

This clone was seen a handful of times. The rearrangement links TRBV10-1 to TRBJ2-4; D gene uncertain. Germline-derived CDR1 and CDR2 are WNHNN and SYGVQD (reference sequence). The CDR3 loop spans 14 amino acids. Trimming stripped 0 bases from V and 7 bases from J, with 10 bases between. Here the CDR3 reads CASSESKQMNIQYF. The CDR3 DNA reads as TGCGCCAGCAGTGAGTCCAAACAAATGAACATTCAGTACTTC.

J is TRBJ1-4 and V is TRBV9; the D is unclear. Trimming took 4 bases from V and 8 from J, leaving 21 bases between them. This CDR3 has 16 amino acids. The V gene's germline CDR1 is SGDLS and CDR2 YYNGEE. CDR3 DNA sequence: TGTGCCAGCAGCCCCTCTCCCGGCCAGCTAGGGGAAAAACTGTTTTTT. It translates to CASSPSPGQLGEKLFF. Supplemented by reference TRBV9 and TRBJ1-4, the full variable domain reads DSGVTQTPKHLITATGQRVTLRCSPRSGDLSVYWYQQSLDQGLQFLIQYYNGEERAKGNILERFSAQQFPDLHSELNLSSLELGDSALYFCASSPSPGQLGEKLFFGSGTQLSVL.

This chain links TRBV5-1 with TRBJ1-1, with D perhaps matching TRBD1 (6 bases). CDR1 SGHRS and CDR2 YFSETQ come from the germline V gene. The germline V and J ends were trimmed by 2 bases and 3 bases, with 8 bases remaining between them. The CDR3 runs 13 residues. Here the CDR3 reads CASSLQGDTEAFF. CDR3 in DNA: TGCGCCAGCAGCTTACAGGGAGACACTGAAGCTTTCTTT.